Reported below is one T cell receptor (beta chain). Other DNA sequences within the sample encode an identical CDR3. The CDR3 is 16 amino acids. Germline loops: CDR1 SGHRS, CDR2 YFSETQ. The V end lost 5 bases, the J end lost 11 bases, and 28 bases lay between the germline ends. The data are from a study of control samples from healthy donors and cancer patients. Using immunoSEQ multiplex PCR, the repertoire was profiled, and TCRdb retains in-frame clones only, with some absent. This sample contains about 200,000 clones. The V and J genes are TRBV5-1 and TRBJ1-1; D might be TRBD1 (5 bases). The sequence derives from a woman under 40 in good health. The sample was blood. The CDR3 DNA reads TGCGCCAGCAGTCGTAGGGGTCGGGGGACCACAAAGGGGGCTTTCTTT. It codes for CASSRRGRGTTKGAFF.